The clone carrying this TCR beta chain was observed a few times. This entry comes from a study of T-cell reconstitution after alpha-beta-depleted transplantation in children. Germline loops: CDR1 LGHNA, CDR2 YNFKEQ. V was shortened by 6 bases and J by 6 bases, with 15 bases between the two germline ends. This CDR3 has 14 residues. This sample's TCRbeta library carried unique molecular identifier barcodes. TCRdb re-analysed the PCR reads in MiXCR, keeping a single row per CDR3 protein. This sample has just under 550,000 distinct CDR3 sequences, with approximately 16% found just once. The specimen comprised PBMCs from the stem cell graft donor, sampled from the stem cell graft. The J gene is TRBJ2-1, the V gene TRBV4-2; D gene ambiguous. This TCR was recovered from a human donor who donated a stem cell graft to a child with acute lymphoblastic leukemia. The DNA of the CDR3 is TGTGCCAGCAGAGGGCCCGGGCCTCGCAATGAGCAGTTCTTC. Its translation is CASRGPGPRNEQFF.